Listed below are T cell receptor beta chains from one sample, sequenced in a study of cytomegalovirus exposure and HLA in healthy donors. Sequencing was performed with immunoSEQ multiplex PCR; in TCRdb, only in-frame clones are kept and a portion is missing. The data hold more than 140,000 clones, with around 80% observed a single time. Source material: PBMCs. These receptors were taken from a man aged 25 to 40 in good health and CMV-seropositive. CDR3s include the opening cysteine and the closing phenylalanine or tryptophan. Fields, in order: V gene, clone size, D gene, J gene, CDR3 DNA, CDR3 protein. D genes are given only for firm matches. Clone size is stated in some rows and not others, as once, few, many or a class when expanded.

>TRBV6-6|few|NA|TRBJ1-5
TGTGCCAGCAGTTACTTTGAGGGTTGCAATCAGCCCCAGCATTTT
CASSYFEGCNQPQHF
>TRBV15|NA|NA|TRBJ1-4
TGTGCCACCAGCCCCCCGGGAGGGGATGAAAAACTGTTTTTT
CATSPPGGDEKLFF
>TRBV9|NA|TRBD1|TRBJ2-7
TGTGCCAGCAGCGTATTGGGACAGGGGCCCAGCGAGCAGTACTTC
CASSVLGQGPSEQYF
>TRBV7-9|NA|NA|TRBJ2-5
TGTTCCAGCAGCTTAGGGCCGACCTGGACAGCTCCCCCGAGGGAGACCCAGTACTTC
CSSSLGPTWTAPPRETQYF
>TRBV6-5|few|TRBD2|TRBJ2-7
TGTGCCAGCACCGCGAGGACTAGCGGGGGGAACGAGCAGTACTTC
CASTARTSGGNEQYF
>TRBV19|NA|NA|TRBJ2-3
TGTGCCAGCACTGTTTCTTCTAGCACAGATACGCAGTATTTT
CASTVSSSTDTQYF
>TRBV5-4|NA|TRBD1|TRBJ1-4
TGTGCCAGCAGCCCAGGACAGGGTGGGGAAAAACTGTTTTTT
CASSPGQGGEKLFF
>TRBV7-2|NA|TRBD2|TRBJ2-3
TGTGCCAGCAGCCCCAGATGGCGGGGAGGGGCAGATACGCAGTATTTT
CASSPRWRGGADTQYF
>TRBV18|NA|NA|TRBJ1-1
TGTGCCAGCTCACCACGGATTACGGGATACAAGAACACTGAAGCTTTCTTT
CASSPRITGYKNTEAFF
>TRBV5-5|NA|TRBD1|TRBJ1-2
TGTGCCAGCAGCCCCGGGACAGGGACTAACTATGGCTACACCTTC
CASSPGTGTNYGYTF
>TRBV5-6|few|NA|TRBJ2-7
TGTGCCAGCAGTTACCGACAGGAGCAGTACTTC
CASSYRQEQYF
>TRBV28|NA|NA|TRBJ2-7
TGTGCCAGCAGTTCCCCCCGGGGGCAGTACTTC
CASSSPRGQYF
>TRBV6-5|NA|TRBD2|TRBJ2-1
TGTGCCAGCAGAACGGGACTAGCGGGGGGTGAGCAGTTCTTC
CASRTGLAGGEQFF
>TRBV5-4|NA|TRBD2|TRBJ2-7
TGTGCCAGCAGCTTGGGTGGGGAGAGGGAGGGCGAGCAGTACTTC
CASSLGGEREGEQYF
>TRBV29-1|NA|NA|TRBJ1-1
TGCAGCGGGTACCGGGACATTGAAGCTTTCTTT
CSGYRDIEAFF
>TRBV13|NA|TRBD2|TRBJ2-7
TGTGCCAGCAGCCTGCCCGGGGGGGCCTACGAGCAGTACTTC
CASSLPGGAYEQYF
>TRBV30|NA|NA|TRBJ1-5
TGTGCCTGGAGTACAAACACAGGTCGGACCCATCAGCCCCAGCATTTT
CAWSTNTGRTHQPQHF
>TRBV19|NA|NA|TRBJ2-2
TGTGCCAGTAGTAAATTATGGGGGGACACCGGGGAGCTGTTTTTT
CASSKLWGDTGELFF
>TRBV25-1|NA|NA|TRBJ1-4
TGTGCCAGCAGAGACAGGTTATATGAAAAACTGTTTTTT
CASRDRLYEKLFF
>TRBV7-2|NA|NA|TRBJ1-5
TGTGCCAGCAGCCCAGGGTTTGGTAGCAATCAGCCCCAGCATTTT
CASSPGFGSNQPQHF
>TRBV7-9|NA|NA|TRBJ2-7
TGTGCCAGCAGCTTAGCATCAGGGAACGAGCAGTACTTC
CASSLASGNEQYF
>TRBV30|NA|NA|TRBJ1-4
TGTGCCTGGAGTGGAGGACGGGGGGAAAAACTGTTTTTT
CAWSGGRGEKLFF
>TRBV5-1|NA|TRBD1|TRBJ1-1
TGCGCCAGCAGCTTGGACACGTACAGGGGGCGAACTGAAGCTTTCTTT
CASSLDTYRGRTEAFF
>TRBV5-1|once|NA|TRBJ1-2
TGCGCCAGCAGCTGGACGGGAGACTATGGCTACACCTTC
CASSWTGDYGYTF